This entry lists 7 T cell receptor beta chains sequenced from one sample in a study of hypomethylating agent response in myelodysplastic syndrome. Only in-frame clones appear in the TCRdb table, and some are missing; sequencing was by immunoSEQ multiplex PCR. The data show some 4,500 clones, 80% to 90% seen once. Sequenced here: bone marrow, sampled before or after starting hypomethylating agent treatment for myelodysplastic syndrome (not recorded which). The receptors derive from a human donor with myelodysplastic syndrome.

V and J are TRBV29-1 and TRBJ2-7, with unresolved D. CDR1 is SQVTM and CDR2 is ANQGSEA in the germline V gene. This CDR3 has 10 amino acids. V was pared by 6 bases and J by 7 bases, with 10 bases between. The CDR3 DNA is TGCAGCGTGTTCCTGAGGGAGCAGTACTTC. It yields the protein CSVFLREQYF.

The chain joins TRBV5-1 to TRBJ2-5, with 9 nucleotides matching TRBD1. V shed 4 bases and J 5 bases; nucleotides not matched to a gene: 9. This CDR3 spans 15 amino acids. Germline CDR1 is SGHRS and CDR2 is YFSETQ. The CDR3 region is CASSEGTGPGETQYF. The CDR3 DNA follows: TGCGCCAGCAGCGAAGGGACAGGGCCGGGTGAGACCCAGTACTTC.

This clone turned up a few times. The V call is TRBV5-8, the J call TRBJ2-4; TRBD1 matches at 9 bases. CDR3 length: 14 residues. The J segment lost 9 bases and the V segment lost 2 bases, leaving 6 bases of the junction unmatched. CDR1 is SGHTS, CDR2 YDEGEE, per germline. The CDR3 region is CASSFRTGVSIQYF. DNA for the CDR3: TGTGCCAGCAGCTTCAGGACAGGGGTTTCCATTCAGTACTTC.

This sequence joins TRBV6-1 and TRBJ1-5; 9 bases are shared with TRBD1. Germline V CDR1 and CDR2: MNHNS, SASEGT. Unmatched junction bases numbered 3, after V lost 6 bases and J lost 3 bases. The length of the CDR3 is 14 residues. The CDR3 region has the DNA TGTGCCAGCAGGGGGACAGGGTACAATCAGCCCCAGCATTTT. It yields the protein CASRGTGYNQPQHF.

The J gene is TRBJ2-1, the V gene TRBV5-1; D gene unclear. The ends were cut back, 0 bases at V and 0 bases at J, with 7 bases in the middle. CDR1 and CDR2 from the germline V gene are SGHRS and YFSETQ. The CDR3 sequence is 15 residues long. Here the CDR3 DNA reads TGCGCCAGCAGCTTGGTGGGCGGCTCCTACAATGAGCAGTTCTTC. This codes for CASSLVGGSYNEQFF.

V usage is TRBV5-6 and J usage is TRBJ1-5; D gene uncertain. Trimming left V 4 bases short and J 9 bases short, with 20 bases between. Germline assignment: CDR1 SGHDT and CDR2 YYEEEE. The CDR3 totals 15 residues. The CDR3 region has the DNA TGTGCCAGCAGCCAAGGGCTCCCCGGGGAAGGGCCCCAGCATTTT. Amino acids: CASSQGLPGEGPQHF.

The genes are TRBV7-2 and TRBJ1-2; D uncertain. CDR1 and CDR2 from the germline V gene are SGHTA and FQGNSA. Deletions cut 0 bases from V and 0 bases from J, with 5 bases between. This CDR3 region has 14 residues. The CDR3 coding sequence is TGTGCCAGCAGCTTAGCTAGGACTAACTATGGCTACACCTTC. It translates to CASSLARTNYGYTF.